The clone carrying this TCR beta chain was found a few times. The target antigen is unknown. This sample was taken from a study of CD8 T cells in ankylosing spondylitis. Construction of TCR beta libraries was performed using quantitative 5'-RACE with molecular barcodes. TCRdb reprocessed the 5' RACE reads with MiXCR, giving one entry per CDR3 protein. The table includes under 950,000 distinct CDR3 sequences, roughly 19% detected once. Study-wide results and limits: Among TCR beta sequences, a motif of several highly homologous variants appeared characteristic of ankylosing spondylitis blood. Clones linked with disease were CD8+ and fairly uncommon in the peripheral blood. Clones linked to disease were reported to show significant enrichment in matched ankylosing spondylitis synovial fluid. Some of the motif variants had earlier been found in reactive arthritis patients' fluid and blood.

The receptor was derived from a male donor with ankylosing spondylitis. The sample consisted of blood, either unsorted or a sorted T cell fraction (not recorded which).

The CDR3 is CASSKGGKEDEQYF. In nucleotides, the CDR3 is TGTGCCAGCAGCAAAGGCGGTAAGGAGGACGAGCAGTACTTC. The chain combines TRBV21-1 with TRBJ2-7; the tabulated D call, TRBD2, remains unverified against the DNA. TRBV21-1 is marked as a pseudogene. The CDR3 runs 14 residues.